Listed below are T cell receptor beta chains from one sample, sequenced in a study of beta chain features in type 1 diabetes. This table comes from immunoSEQ multiplex PCR, and its TCRdb copy is limited to in-frame clones, with some not included. The sample lists about 410,000 clones; about 15% were seen once. The sequencing sample was made of naive CD4+ T cells from blood. The receptors originated from a man aged 25-45 years in good health. Both conserved end residues are part of each CDR3. The D gene is left open where the match is weak. Size values are once, few and many counts, or a class for expanded clones, and some rows have none.

CDR3nt: TGTGCCAGCAGCCCGGACGTTGGAAACACCATATATTTT; CDR3aa: CASSPDVGNTIYF; abundance: .; j_gene: TRBJ1-3; v_gene: TRBV16; d_gene: .
CDR3nt: TGTGCCAGCAGTCGCGGGGTTAGTACAGATACGCAGTATTTT; CDR3aa: CASSRGVSTDTQYF; abundance: .; j_gene: TRBJ2-3; v_gene: TRBV6-5; d_gene: .
CDR3nt: TGTGCCAGCAGCGCAGGGGGAGGCAATCAGCCCCAGCATTTT; CDR3aa: CASSAGGGNQPQHF; abundance: .; j_gene: TRBJ1-5; v_gene: TRBV7-2; d_gene: TRBD1
CDR3nt: TGTGCCAGCACCCCTTTAGGAAGCTCCTACAATGAGCAGTTCTTC; CDR3aa: CASTPLGSSYNEQFF; abundance: few; j_gene: TRBJ2-1; v_gene: TRBV7-2; d_gene: .
CDR3nt: TGTGCCAGCAGTGAATCCGTGGTTCTGGGTTCACCCCTCCACTTT; CDR3aa: CASSESVVLGSPLHF; abundance: .; j_gene: TRBJ1-6; v_gene: TRBV25-1; d_gene: .
CDR3nt: TGTGCCAGCAGCCCGGACAGGGAAGGACAGACCCAGTACTTC; CDR3aa: CASSPDREGQTQYF; abundance: .; j_gene: TRBJ2-5; v_gene: TRBV7-2; d_gene: TRBD1
CDR3nt: TGTGCCAGCAGCTCCTCTCGTGGTGAAAAACTGTTTTTT; CDR3aa: CASSSSRGEKLFF; abundance: few; j_gene: TRBJ1-4; v_gene: TRBV5-4; d_gene: .
CDR3nt: TGTGCCAGCAGTTTACGACAGGGCGCAGATACGCAGTATTTT; CDR3aa: CASSLRQGADTQYF; abundance: few; j_gene: TRBJ2-3; v_gene: TRBV25-1; d_gene: TRBD1
CDR3nt: TGTGCCTGGAGTTCAGGGCCCCCCACTGAAGCTTTCTTT; CDR3aa: CAWSSGPPTEAFF; abundance: few; j_gene: TRBJ1-1; v_gene: TRBV30; d_gene: .
CDR3nt: TGTGCCAGCAGCTTGGAAGCTAGCGGGGGTATAGATACGCAGTATTTT; CDR3aa: CASSLEASGGIDTQYF; abundance: few; j_gene: TRBJ2-3; v_gene: TRBV5-4; d_gene: TRBD2
CDR3nt: TGCGCCAGCAGCTTACCTAGCGGGAGCTCTGGGGCCAACGTCCTGACTTTC; CDR3aa: CASSLPSGSSGANVLTF; abundance: .; j_gene: TRBJ2-6; v_gene: TRBV5-1; d_gene: TRBD2
CDR3nt: TGTGCCAGCAGCTTAGGCGGGAGTGATGAGCAGTTCTTC; CDR3aa: CASSLGGSDEQFF; abundance: few; j_gene: TRBJ2-1; v_gene: TRBV7-2; d_gene: TRBD2
CDR3nt: TGTGCTAGTGGCCCCCAGGGGGCGAGTGAGCAGTTCTTC; CDR3aa: CASGPQGASEQFF; abundance: few; j_gene: TRBJ2-1; v_gene: TRBV12-5; d_gene: TRBD1
CDR3nt: TGTGCCAGCAGCCTAAGGAACCCCTCAGGGTTGGGGGACACTGAAGCTTTCTTT; CDR3aa: CASSLRNPSGLGDTEAFF; abundance: .; j_gene: TRBJ1-1; v_gene: TRBV7-2; d_gene: .
CDR3nt: TGTGCCAGCAGTGAAATTGGGGGCCGGACTGAAGCTTTCTTT; CDR3aa: CASSEIGGRTEAFF; abundance: few; j_gene: TRBJ1-1; v_gene: TRBV6-1; d_gene: .
CDR3nt: TGTGCCAGCACGGGTGCCAATGAGCAGTTCTTC; CDR3aa: CASTGANEQFF; abundance: few; j_gene: TRBJ2-1; v_gene: TRBV6-6; d_gene: .
CDR3nt: TGTGCCAGCAGCTCTACTTCCGGGGCACTCACAGATACGCAGTATTTT; CDR3aa: CASSSTSGALTDTQYF; abundance: few; j_gene: TRBJ2-3; v_gene: TRBV11-3; d_gene: .
CDR3nt: TGCGCCAGCAGCCAAGTGGCGAATAATGAGCAGTTCTTC; CDR3aa: CASSQVANNEQFF; abundance: .; j_gene: TRBJ2-1; v_gene: TRBV4-3; d_gene: .
CDR3nt: TGTGCCAGCAGCTTAATCCTCCAGGGCGCAGATACGCAGTATTTT; CDR3aa: CASSLILQGADTQYF; abundance: few; j_gene: TRBJ2-3; v_gene: TRBV7-9; d_gene: .
CDR3nt: TGTGCCATCAGTCGCGGGACAGCCCAAGAGACCCAGTACTTC; CDR3aa: CAISRGTAQETQYF; abundance: few; j_gene: TRBJ2-5; v_gene: TRBV10-3; d_gene: .
CDR3nt: TGTGCCAGCAGCTTAGTATCGGGAGCGGGACCCGAGACCCAGTACTTC; CDR3aa: CASSLVSGAGPETQYF; abundance: few; j_gene: TRBJ2-5; v_gene: TRBV7-2; d_gene: TRBD2
CDR3nt: TGTGCCCTGGAGGGACTAGCGCTGAGCTCCTACAATGAGCAGTTCTTC; CDR3aa: CALEGLALSSYNEQFF; abundance: .; j_gene: TRBJ2-1; v_gene: TRBV30; d_gene: TRBD2
CDR3nt: TGTGCCAGCAGCTTAGATCCCAGGGGGGCAGATACGCAGTATTTT; CDR3aa: CASSLDPRGADTQYF; abundance: few; j_gene: TRBJ2-3; v_gene: TRBV11-2; d_gene: .
CDR3nt: TGTGCCAGCAGCCTCGCGGGGGCTCATAGCTCCTACAATGAGCAGTTCTTC; CDR3aa: CASSLAGAHSSYNEQFF; abundance: few; j_gene: TRBJ2-1; v_gene: TRBV25-1; d_gene: .
CDR3nt: TGTGCCATCAGGGCTATGACTAGCACAGATACGCAGTATTTT; CDR3aa: CAIRAMTSTDTQYF; abundance: few; j_gene: TRBJ2-3; v_gene: TRBV10-3; d_gene: .
CDR3nt: TGCGCCAGCAGCCAAGAATGGGGCTACACCTTC; CDR3aa: CASSQEWGYTF; abundance: .; j_gene: TRBJ1-2; v_gene: TRBV4-1; d_gene: .
CDR3nt: TGTGCCAGCAGTGGCCTCGGGCGGGCCCCCTACAATGAGCAGTTCTTC; CDR3aa: CASSGLGRAPYNEQFF; abundance: few; j_gene: TRBJ2-1; v_gene: TRBV6-1; d_gene: .
CDR3nt: TGTGCCAGCAGCCCGACAGGACTACTAGCCAAAAACATTCAGTACTTC; CDR3aa: CASSPTGLLAKNIQYF; abundance: .; j_gene: TRBJ2-4; v_gene: TRBV7-8; d_gene: .
CDR3nt: TGTGCCAGCAGTGAGGACAGGGCCTATGGCTACACCTTC; CDR3aa: CASSEDRAYGYTF; abundance: .; j_gene: TRBJ1-2; v_gene: TRBV25-1; d_gene: TRBD1
CDR3nt: TGTGCCAGCAGCCCGCTGCAATACAACTATGGCTACACCTTC; CDR3aa: CASSPLQYNYGYTF; abundance: few; j_gene: TRBJ1-2; v_gene: TRBV14; d_gene: .